This TCR beta chain was captured in a study of blood T cell repertoires in COVID-19. Study information: The study drew acute and convalescent COVID-19 samples from the United States, Italy and Spain.

V gave up 6 bases and J gave up 3 bases, with 15 bases separating them. Germline CDR1 and CDR2: KGHSH and LQKENI. The CDR3 is 14 amino acids. As originally analysed: Estimated nucleated cell counts came from reference gene primer amplification. This table comes from immunoSEQ multiplex PCR, and its TCRdb copy is limited to in-frame clones, with some not included. V, J and clone size are those of that table, while D and trimming were read from the DNA. The sample yields approximately 130,000 clones, around four fifths seen once. The source material was peripheral blood. The TCR was taken from a human donor in a cohort sampled during active COVID-19. J is TRBJ2-7 and V is TRBV18, with D perhaps matching TRBD1 (5 bases). The DNA for the CDR3 is TGTGCCAGCTCTAGGTCCAGGGTTATCTACGAGCAGTACTTC. Residues: CASSRSRVIYEQYF. The variable domain in full, completed from reference TRBV18 and TRBJ2-7, reads NAGVMQNPRHLVRRRGQEARLRCSPMKGHSHVYWYRQLPEEGLKFMVYLQKENIIDESGMPKERFSAEFPKEGPSILRIQQVVRGDSAAYFCASSRSRVIYEQYFGPGTRLTVT.